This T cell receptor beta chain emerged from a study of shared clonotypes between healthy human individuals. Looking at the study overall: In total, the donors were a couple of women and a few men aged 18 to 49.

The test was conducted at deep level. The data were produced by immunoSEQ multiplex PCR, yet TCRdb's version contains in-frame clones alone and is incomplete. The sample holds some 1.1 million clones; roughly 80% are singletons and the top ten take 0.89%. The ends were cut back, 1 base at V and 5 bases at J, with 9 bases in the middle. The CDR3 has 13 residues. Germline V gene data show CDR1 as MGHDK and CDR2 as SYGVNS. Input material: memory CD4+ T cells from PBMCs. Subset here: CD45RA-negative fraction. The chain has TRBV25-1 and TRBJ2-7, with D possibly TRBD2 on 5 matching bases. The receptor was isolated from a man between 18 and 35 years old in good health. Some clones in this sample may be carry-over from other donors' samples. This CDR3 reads CASSESGYHEQYF. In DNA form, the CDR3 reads TGTGCCAGCAGTGAATCGGGATACCACGAGCAGTACTTC.